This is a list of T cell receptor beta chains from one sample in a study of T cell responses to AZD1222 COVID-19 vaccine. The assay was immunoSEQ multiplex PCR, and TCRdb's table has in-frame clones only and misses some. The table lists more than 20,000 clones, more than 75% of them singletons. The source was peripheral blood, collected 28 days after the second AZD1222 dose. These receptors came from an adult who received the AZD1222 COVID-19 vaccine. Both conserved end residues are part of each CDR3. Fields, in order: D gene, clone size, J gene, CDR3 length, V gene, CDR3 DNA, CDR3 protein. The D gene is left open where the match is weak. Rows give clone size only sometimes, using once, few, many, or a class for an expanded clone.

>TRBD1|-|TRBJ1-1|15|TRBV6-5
TGTGCCAGCAGTTCCTCTATCACAGGGGGCACTGAAGCTTTCTTT
CASSSSITGGTEAFF
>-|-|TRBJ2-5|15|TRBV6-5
TGTGCCAGCAGCTCCCGAGGATATAGGGGAGAGACCCAGTACTTC
CASSSRGYRGETQYF
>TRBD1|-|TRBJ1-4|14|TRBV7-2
TGTGCCAGCAGTAAGGGACAGTTTAATGAAAAACTGTTTTTT
CASSKGQFNEKLFF
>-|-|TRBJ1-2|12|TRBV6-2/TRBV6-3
TGTGCCAGCAGTTACTCGACGGGTGGCTACACCTTC
CASSYSTGGYTF
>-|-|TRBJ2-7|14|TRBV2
TGTGCCAGCAGTGTACGGGTGAGCTCCTACGAGCAGTACTTC
CASSVRVSSYEQYF
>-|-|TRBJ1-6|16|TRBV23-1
TGCGCCAGCAGTCCGACCGTAAGGGATGACAATTCACCCCTCCACTTT
CASSPTVRDDNSPLHF
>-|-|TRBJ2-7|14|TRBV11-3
TGTGCCAGCAGCTTAGATGGGGTCCTGGGCGAGCAGTACTTC
CASSLDGVLGEQYF
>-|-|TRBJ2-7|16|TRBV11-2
TGTGCCAGCAGCTTAGACGGGCTAACCCACTCCTACGAGCAGTACTTC
CASSLDGLTHSYEQYF
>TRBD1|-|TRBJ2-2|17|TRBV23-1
TGCGCCAGCAGTCATATAGGCCGACAGGGGGCGACCGGGGAGCTGTTTTTT
CASSHIGRQGATGELFF
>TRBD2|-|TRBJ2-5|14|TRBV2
TGTGCCAGCAGTTGGAGCGGGGGGGGAGAGACCCAGTACTTC
CASSWSGGGETQYF
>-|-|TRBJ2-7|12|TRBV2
TGTGCCAGCAGTGAAAGAGTTTACGAGCAGTACTTC
CASSERVYEQYF
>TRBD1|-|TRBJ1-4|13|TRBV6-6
TGTGCCAGCAGTCCGGGACAGCCTACTGAACTGTTTTTT
CASSPGQPTELFF
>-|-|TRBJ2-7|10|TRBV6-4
TGTGCCAGCACAAAGGGCGGGGAGTACTTC
CASTKGGEYF
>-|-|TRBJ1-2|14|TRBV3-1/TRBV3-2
TGTGCCAGCAGCCAAGATTCGGCGGGATATGGCTACACCTTC
CASSQDSAGYGYTF
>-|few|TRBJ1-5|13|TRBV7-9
TGTGCCAGCCAACTCGGGGTGAATCAGCCCCAGCATTTT
CASQLGVNQPQHF
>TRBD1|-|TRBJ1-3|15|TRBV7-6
TGTGCCAGCAGCTCCGGGACAGCCTCTGGAAACACCATATATTTT
CASSSGTASGNTIYF
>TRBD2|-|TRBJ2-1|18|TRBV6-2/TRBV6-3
TGTGCCAGCAGTTACCTCGCCCTCTTTGGCGGGAGCTACAATGAGCAGTTCTTC
CASSYLALFGGSYNEQFF
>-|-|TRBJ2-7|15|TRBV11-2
TGTGCCAGCAGCTTAGGTGCAGGGGGGATCTACGAGCAGTACTTC
CASSLGAGGIYEQYF
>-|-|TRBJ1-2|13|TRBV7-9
TGTGCCAGCAGTCACGGGGGAAACTATGGCTACACCTTC
CASSHGGNYGYTF
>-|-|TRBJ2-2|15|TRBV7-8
TGTGCCAGCAGCTTAGCGTGGGGCCCCACCGGGGAGCTGTTTTTT
CASSLAWGPTGELFF